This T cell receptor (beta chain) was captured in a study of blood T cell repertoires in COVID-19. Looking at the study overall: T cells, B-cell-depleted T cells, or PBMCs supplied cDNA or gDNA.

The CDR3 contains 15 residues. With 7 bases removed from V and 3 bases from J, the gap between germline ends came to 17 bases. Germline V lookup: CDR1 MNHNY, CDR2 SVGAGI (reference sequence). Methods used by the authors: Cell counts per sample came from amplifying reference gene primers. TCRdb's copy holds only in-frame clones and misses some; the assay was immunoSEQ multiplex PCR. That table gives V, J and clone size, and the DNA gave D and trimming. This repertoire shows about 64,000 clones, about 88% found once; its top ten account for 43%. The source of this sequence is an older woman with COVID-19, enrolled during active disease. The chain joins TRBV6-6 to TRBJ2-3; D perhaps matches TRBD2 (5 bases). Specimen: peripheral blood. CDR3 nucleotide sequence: TGTGCCAGCACCAAAGACTCTGGGAGTACAGATACGCAGTATTTT. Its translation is CASTKDSGSTDTQYF.